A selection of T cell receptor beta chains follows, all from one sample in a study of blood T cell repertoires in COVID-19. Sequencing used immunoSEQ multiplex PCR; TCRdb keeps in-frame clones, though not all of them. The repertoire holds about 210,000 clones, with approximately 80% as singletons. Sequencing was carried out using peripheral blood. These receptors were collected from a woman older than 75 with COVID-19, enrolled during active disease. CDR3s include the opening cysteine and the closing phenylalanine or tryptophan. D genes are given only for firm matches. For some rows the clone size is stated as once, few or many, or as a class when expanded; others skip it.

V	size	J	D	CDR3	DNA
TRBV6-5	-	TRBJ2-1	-	CASSYSGTAIYNEQFF	TGTGCCAGCAGTTACTCTGGGACTGCCATCTACAATGAGCAGTTCTTC
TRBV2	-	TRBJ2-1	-	CASSVAFGGLVF	TGTGCCAGCAGTGTCGCTTTCGGGGGGCTGGTCTTC
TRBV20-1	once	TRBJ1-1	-	CSASRDSNTEAFF	TGCAGTGCTAGTCGGGACTCGAACACTGAAGCTTTCTTT
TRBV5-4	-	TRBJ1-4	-	CASSLKGGDGLFF	TGTGCCAGCAGCCTAAAGGGAGGGGACGGACTGTTTTTT
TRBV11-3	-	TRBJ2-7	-	CASSLDPGSASEQYF	TGTGCCAGCAGCTTAGACCCGGGATCAGCTTCCGAGCAGTACTTC
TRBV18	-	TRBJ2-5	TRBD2	CASSPQRREGRETQYF	TGTGCCAGCTCACCACAACGGCGGGAGGGCCGAGAGACCCAGTACTTC
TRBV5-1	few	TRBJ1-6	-	CASSLDGGKLVPLHF	TGCGCCAGCAGCTTGGACGGGGGGAAGCTCGTACCCCTCCACTTT
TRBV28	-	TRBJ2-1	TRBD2	CASSLVHGGGNEQFF	TGTGCCAGCAGTTTAGTGCACGGCGGGGGCAATGAGCAGTTCTTC
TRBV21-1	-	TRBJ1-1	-	CASTSRVGRTEAFF	TGTGCCAGCACTTCAAGGGTGGGGAGAACTGAAGCTTTCTTT
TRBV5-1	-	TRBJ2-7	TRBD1	CASSPGQGAREQYF	TGCGCCAGCAGCCCCGGACAGGGGGCGCGGGAGCAGTACTTC
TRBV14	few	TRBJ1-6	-	CASSPRSHSPLHF	TGTGCCAGCAGCCCCCGGTCCCATTCACCCCTCCACTTT
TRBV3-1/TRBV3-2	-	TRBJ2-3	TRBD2	CASSDLGLAARGDTQYF	TGTGCCAGCAGCGACCTGGGACTAGCGGCCAGGGGAGATACGCAGTATTTT
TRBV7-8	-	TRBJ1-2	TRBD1	CASSQQGAAGYGYTF	TGTGCCAGCAGCCAACAGGGGGCCGCGGGCTATGGCTACACCTTC
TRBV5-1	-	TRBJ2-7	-	CASSLSPLGGSGYEQYF	TGCGCCAGCAGCCTGAGCCCTCTAGGTGGTAGCGGCTACGAGCAGTACTTC
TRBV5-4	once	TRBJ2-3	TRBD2	CASSSTSGATDTQYF	TGTGCCAGCAGCTCTACTAGCGGGGCCACAGATACGCAGTATTTT
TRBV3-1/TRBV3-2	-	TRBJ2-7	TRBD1	CASRRSGGLVQEQYF	TGTGCCAGCAGGAGGTCAGGGGGCTTGGTACAAGAGCAGTACTTC
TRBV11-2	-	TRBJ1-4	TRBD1	CASSPDRPKLFF	TGTGCCAGCAGCCCGGACAGGCCTAAACTGTTTTTT
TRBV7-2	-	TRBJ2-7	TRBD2	CASSSQAGGSYEQYF	TGTGCCAGCAGCTCCCAAGCGGGGGGCTCCTACGAGCAGTACTTC
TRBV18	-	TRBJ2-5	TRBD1	CASSRSGGGETQYF	TGTGCCAGCTCACGCTCAGGGGGCGGCGAGACCCAGTACTTC
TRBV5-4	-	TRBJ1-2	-	CASLRTSTSFNYGYTF	TGTGCCAGCTTGCGGACATCAACAAGTTTCAACTATGGCTACACCTTC
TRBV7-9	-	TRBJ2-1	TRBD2	CASSLGSGRFTSSYNEQFF	TGTGCCAGCAGCTTAGGCAGCGGGAGGTTCACCAGCTCCTACAATGAGCAGTTCTTC
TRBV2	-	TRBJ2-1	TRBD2	CASNSGGALNEQFF	TGTGCCAGCAATAGCGGGGGGGCGCTCAATGAGCAGTTCTTC
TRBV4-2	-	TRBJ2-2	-	CASSRGLNTGELFF	TGTGCCAGCAGCCGCGGTCTGAACACCGGGGAGCTGTTTTTT
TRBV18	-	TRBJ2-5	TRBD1	CASSPTGGGGETQYF	TGTGCCAGCTCACCAACAGGGGGCGGAGGAGAGACCCAGTACTTC
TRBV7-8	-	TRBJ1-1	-	CASSPRGGQNTEAFF	TGTGCCAGCAGCCCGCGCGGGGGGCAGAACACTGAAGCTTTCTTT
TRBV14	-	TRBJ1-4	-	CASSQVSRGRGNEKLFF	TGTGCCAGCAGCCAAGTGTCTCGGGGTCGGGGGAATGAAAAACTGTTTTTT
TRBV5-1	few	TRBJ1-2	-	CASSLSPQVNYGYTF	TGCGCCAGCAGCTTATCGCCCCAGGTTAACTATGGCTACACCTTC
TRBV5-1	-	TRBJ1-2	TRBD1	CASSVQGNPAFGYTF	TGCGCCAGCAGCGTACAGGGGAACCCTGCTTTCGGCTACACCTTC
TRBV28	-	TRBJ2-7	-	CASSLAGGEQYF	TGTGCCAGCAGTTTAGCTGGCGGCGAGCAGTACTTC